A single sample gave rise to the 5 T cell receptor beta chains below, sequenced in a study of CD4 T cells in relation to SARS-CoV-2 and coronaviruses. Their specific antigens are unknown. Repertoires were generated with immunoSEQ multiplex PCR, while TCRdb's copy carries only in-frame clones and drops some. The sample holds 40,000 to 50,000 clones, approximately 80% seen once. The sequenced sample was naive CD4+ T cells from PBMCs, cultured in vitro. Subset of the sample: naive CD4+ T cells isolated by negative enrichment. These receptors all stem from an adult with COVID-19.

This clone appeared once. This chain uses TRBV18 with TRBJ2-1; 13 bases match TRBD2. The length of the CDR3 is 15 residues. Germline V gene sequence: CDR1 KGHSH, CDR2 LQKENI. V gave up 4 bases and J gave up 8 bases; unmatched junction bases: 5. DNA of the CDR3: TGTGCCAGCTCACTAGGGACTAGCGGGAATGATGAGCAGTTCTTC. Its translation is CASSLGTSGNDEQFF.

This rearrangement joins TRBV28 to TRBJ2-5, with no clear D. Trimming took 5 bases from V and 4 from J, leaving 11 bases between them. Germline V CDR1 and CDR2: MDHEN, SYDVKM. The CDR3 is made up of 13 amino acids. The CDR3 region has the DNA TGTGCCAGCAGTCATCCTTCCTTAGAGACCCAGTACTTC. Its translation: CASSHPSLETQYF.

The chain uses TRBV6-5 and TRBJ1-1; the match to TRBD1 covers 9 bases. This CDR3 has 14 amino acids. CDR1 MNHEY and CDR2 SVGAGI come from the germline V gene. Germline trimming cut 10 bases from V and 4 bases from J; bases unmatched to any gene: 10. The CDR3 sequence: CATSTGGESTEAFF. CDR3 bases: TGTGCCACCTCGACAGGGGGGGAGAGCACTGAAGCTTTCTTT.

J is TRBJ2-5 and V is TRBV2; D is ambiguous. CDR3 size: 10 residues. V was cut by 6 bases and J by 4 bases, with 3 bases left in between. Germline CDR1 reads SNHLY; CDR2 reads FYNNEI. CDR3 region: CASRGETQYF. The CDR3 DNA reads TGTGCCAGCAGGGGAGAGACCCAGTACTTC.

CDR3: CSVGNAGNTIYF. CDR3 nucleotide sequence: TGCAGCGTGGGCAATGCGGGAAACACCATATATTTT. V and J are TRBV29-1 and TRBJ1-3; D is undetermined. Trimming left V 6 bases short and J 4 bases short, with 10 bases between. CDR1 and CDR2 (germline): SQVTM, ANQGSEA. This CDR3 comprises 12 residues.